This TCR beta chain was identified during a study of beta chain features in type 1 diabetes. V was pared by 3 bases and J by 1 base, with 4 bases of the junction left unmatched. Germline CDR1 is SGDLS and CDR2 is YYNGEE. CDR3 length: 15 residues. Regarding the study as a whole: Shortening of TCRB CDR3s, moderate but significant, appeared in all four CD4+ subsets of Type 1 diabetes patients. For patients and controls alike, PCR might favor shorter templates to the same degree. Type 1 diabetes patients had VDJ junctions that carried fewer insertions and more deletions. The naive, central memory and Treg TCRB repertoires of patients appeared to be more similar to one another than those of healthy donors.

Heparinised blood was drawn once per donor, averaging roughly 120 mL. Turning to this clone: Its target is not known.

Expressed TCRB transcripts were sequenced, since all the RNA that had been isolated was reverse transcribed. Sequencing used immunoSEQ multiplex PCR; TCRdb keeps in-frame clones, though not all of them. This table has approximately 600,000 clones, around 12% appearing once. The chain uses TRBV9 and TRBJ2-5, with 9 bases fitting TRBD2. This TCR was sampled from a man aged 25-45 years with type 1 diabetes. Sequenced: naive CD4+ T cells from blood. The CDR3 sequence: CASSAGLAFQETQYF. DNA for the CDR3: TGTGCCAGCAGCGCGGGACTAGCTTTCCAAGAGACCCAGTACTTC.